Following are 20 T cell receptor beta chains from one sample sequenced in a study of T-cell reconstitution after alpha-beta-depleted transplantation in children. Unique molecular identifiers were used to barcode this TCRbeta library. TCRdb reanalysed the PCR reads using MiXCR and keeps one entry per CDR3 protein. The sample lists a few hundred thousand distinct CDR3 sequences; around a tenth were seen once. The sequences come from PBMCs, collected before TCRalphabeta/CD19-depleted stem cell transplant. Receptors were obtained from a boy younger than two with acute myeloid leukemia, due to receive a stem cell transplant.

This clonotype was seen at least ten times. The chain has TRBV18 and TRBJ2-7; TRBD1 aligns across 7 bases. J gave up 6 bases and V 4 bases, and 3 bases lay outside the gene matches. This CDR3 is built from 12 residues. CDR1 KGHSH and CDR2 LQKENI come from the germline V gene. The CDR3 protein is CASSHAGGEQYF. The CDR3 DNA reads TGTGCCAGCTCACACGCAGGGGGCGAGCAGTACTTC.

This sequence joins TRBV6-5 and TRBJ1-2; D not certain. Trimming removed 2 bases at V and 4 bases at J, with 8 bases between. The CDR3 extends over 13 amino acids. Germline values: CDR1 MNHEY, CDR2 SVGAGI. The CDR3 nucleotides read TGTGCCAGCAGTTACGACACCCTCTATGGCTACACCTTC. Its translation is CASSYDTLYGYTF.

This clonotype came up many times. This chain joins TRBV20-1 and TRBJ2-3; unclear D gene. Trimming stripped 5 bases from V and 1 base from J, with 13 bases between. CDR3 size: 14 residues. Germline CDR1 DFQATT, CDR2 SNEGSKA (reference sequence). The CDR3 DNA reads TGCAGTGCTGCTTCTGATACGGGCACAGATACGCAGTATTTT. Translation: CSAASDTGTDTQYF.

The chain carries TRBV5-1 and TRBJ2-2; tentatively, D is TRBD1 (5 bases). Trimming removed 0 bases at V and 9 bases at J, with 15 bases between. Per germline, CDR1 SGHRS and CDR2 YFSETQ. This CDR3 contains 15 residues. The CDR3 sequence: CASSLDGRVPWELFF. Here the CDR3 DNA reads TGCGCCAGCAGCTTGGATGGCAGGGTCCCCTGGGAGCTGTTTTTT.

This clonotype appeared many times. The V gene is TRBV7-3, the J gene TRBJ2-5; D unclear. Germline CDR1 SGHTA, CDR2 FQGTGA. V was shortened by 5 bases and J by 0 bases, with 10 bases between the two germline ends. The CDR3 is made up of 14 amino acids. The CDR3 spells CASSPKPYQETQYF. CDR3 in DNA: TGTGCCAGCAGCCCAAAACCGTACCAAGAGACCCAGTACTTC.

To note about this clonotype: This may be a read error, as it is one base from a much larger clone. This chain joins TRBV28 and TRBJ1-6; a weak D match, TRBD1 (5 bases). Germline values: CDR1 MDHEN, CDR2 SYDVKM. The CDR3 runs to 15 residues. CDR3 region: CVSSSLGEYNSPLHF. In nucleotides, the CDR3 is TGTGTCAGCAGTAGCTTAGGGGAATATAATTCACCCCTCCACTTT.

This chain joins TRBV20-1 and TRBJ2-3; TRBD1 agrees at 7 bases. From germline, CDR1 is DFQATT and CDR2 SNEGSKA (reference sequence). This CDR3 has 13 amino acids. The J segment lost 3 bases and the V segment lost 5 bases, leaving 5 bases of the junction unmatched. The CDR3 here is CSAPTGWTDTQYF. In DNA, the CDR3 is TGCAGTGCTCCGACAGGGTGGACAGATACGCAGTATTTT.

This clonotype was detected many times. The chain combines TRBV7-2 with TRBJ2-3; no firm D call. CDR1 and CDR2 (germline): SGHTA, FQGNSA. The CDR3 is made up of 15 amino acids. Trimming stripped 7 bases from V and 2 bases from J, with 16 bases between. The CDR3 DNA follows: TGTGCCAGCATCGTATCGGCCTACAACACAGATACGCAGTATTTT. This gives the protein CASIVSAYNTDTQYF.

This clonotype was seen more than once but under ten times. The gene calls are TRBV3-1 and TRBJ2-7; 7 bases map to TRBD1. Germline V gives CDR1 LGHDT, CDR2 YNNKEL (reference sequence). The CDR3 is made up of 14 amino acids. J gave up 5 bases and V 0 bases, and 4 bases lay outside the gene matches. This CDR3 reads CASSQEGQIHEQYF. CDR3 DNA sequence: TGTGCCAGCAGCCAAGAGGGACAGATCCACGAGCAGTACTTC.

With regard to this clonotype: Lacking the conserved final phenylalanine or tryptophan, this CDR3 likely reflects a read error. The J gene is TRBJ2-1, the V gene TRBV7-3, with D perhaps TRBD1 or TRBD2 (7 bases each). Trimming removed 2 bases from V and 7 bases from J, with 9 bases in between. CDR3 length: 13 amino acids. Germline V CDR1 and CDR2: SGHTA, FQGTGA. The CDR3 DNA follows: TGTGCCAGCAGCTTACAGGGGGGGAATGAGCAGTTCCTC. As protein: CASSLQGGNEQFL.

This clonotype has more than one count but fewer than ten. V gene TRBV7-6 combines with J gene TRBJ1-2; TRBD1 is a possible D gene (6 bases). Germline V gene sequence: CDR1 SGHVS, CDR2 FNYEAQ. V lost 4 bases to trimming and J lost 8 bases, with 14 bases between them. This CDR3 contains 13 residues. For the CDR3, the DNA is TGTGCCAGCAGCTCCCGGGAAGGGACAGGCTACACCTTC. Amino acids: CASSSREGTGYTF.

CDR3 in DNA: TGTGCCAGCAGTGTCGAGGAGGGGGGGCGAAACACTGAAGCTTTCTTT. Its protein is CASSVEEGGRNTEAFF. J is TRBJ1-1 and V is TRBV2, with D possibly TRBD1 on 6 matching bases. CDR1 SNHLY and CDR2 FYNNEI come from the germline V gene. Trimming shortened V by 4 bases and J by 2 bases, and 17 bases separated the two germline ends. This CDR3 comprises 16 residues.

As for this clonotype: Possible read error: a much larger clone is one base away. The chain uses TRBV29-1 and TRBJ2-4; TRBD1 agrees at 10 bases. Germline trimming cut 7 bases from V and 12 bases from J; bases unmatched to any gene: 6. This CDR3 contains 11 residues. From germline, CDR1 is SQVTM and CDR2 ANQGSEA. CDR3: CSAGQGDSQYF. For the CDR3, the DNA is TGCAGCGCCGGACAGGGGGACAGTCAGTACTTC. Looking up the rest from reference TRBV29-1 and TRBJ2-4 gives the full variable domain: SAVISQKPSRDICQRGTSLTIQCQVDSQVTMMFWYRQQPGQSLTLIATANQGSEATYESGFVIDKFPISRPNLTFSTLTVSNMSPEDSSIYLCSAGQGDSQYFGAGTRLSVL.

This clonotype showed up many times. This chain connects TRBV3-1 to TRBJ2-7; possibly TRBD2 for D (6 bases). Germline-derived CDR1 and CDR2 are LGHDT and YNNKEL (reference sequence). V lost 1 base to trimming and J lost 0 bases, with 16 bases between them. This CDR3 has 17 amino acids. This chain's CDR3 is CASSQAGGSGDSYEQYF. For the CDR3, the DNA is TGTGCCAGCAGCCAAGCGGGCGGTAGCGGTGACTCCTACGAGCAGTACTTC.

V gene TRBV10-2 combines with J gene TRBJ2-7; 10 bases line up with TRBD1. With 10 bases clipped from V and 5 bases from J, the junction kept 11 bases outside the gene matches. Per germline, CDR1 WSHSY and CDR2 SAAADI. The CDR3 runs 14 residues. The CDR3 loop is CATGTGVNRNEQYF. Here the CDR3 DNA reads TGCGCCACCGGGACAGGGGTAAACCGAAACGAGCAGTACTTC.

This clonotype showed up many times. The chain is built from TRBV20-1 and TRBJ2-7; D is uncertain. V was clipped by 7 bases and J by 0 bases, with 13 bases between them. The CDR3 contains 13 residues. Germline lookup yields CDR1 DFQATT and CDR2 SNEGSKA (reference sequence). The CDR3 DNA reads as TGCAGTGTTCGGACCTGGGACTCCTACGAGCAGTACTTC. Its translation: CSVRTWDSYEQYF.

This clonotype was seen repeatedly, ten times or more. This chain joins TRBV9 and TRBJ1-2, with D possibly being TRBD1 (6 bases). With 2 bases removed from V and 4 bases from J, the gap between germline ends came to 15 bases. CDR1 SGDLS and CDR2 YYNGEE come from the germline V gene. The CDR3 totals 15 residues. Here the CDR3 DNA reads TGTGCCAGCAGCGTCGGCAGGGGTTTCACCTATGGCTACACCTTC. This codes for CASSVGRGFTYGYTF.

This clonotype was seen more than once but under ten times. This chain connects TRBV12-3 or TRBV12-4 to TRBJ2-1, with TRBD2 as a possible D gene (6 bases). Trimming took 5 bases from V and 3 from J, leaving 14 bases between them. The CDR3 runs 15 residues. In DNA form, the CDR3 reads TGTGCCAGCAGTCCTTCGGGAGCGGGCTACAATGAGCAGTTCTTC. Translated, it gives CASSPSGAGYNEQFF.

This clonotype was seen many times. This rearrangement joins TRBV27 to TRBJ2-3; D is perhaps TRBD2 (6 bases). The germline gives CDR1 MNHEY, CDR2 SMNVEV (reference sequence). This CDR3 comprises 14 residues. Trimming removed 7 bases at V and 2 bases at J, with 13 bases between. Here the CDR3 reads CASMEGIYTDTQYF. The CDR3 coding sequence is TGTGCCAGCATGGAGGGGATCTACACAGATACGCAGTATTTT.

This clonotype was counted a few times. This rearrangement joins TRBV4-3 to TRBJ2-6; D perhaps matches TRBD1 (6 bases). Per the germline V gene, CDR1 is LGHNA and CDR2 is YSLEER. The CDR3 runs to 17 residues. The V gene lost 3 bases and the J gene lost 2 bases, with 14 bases spanning the gap. The CDR3 bases are TGCGCCAGCAGCCAGAAACAGGGACCCCCTGGGGCCAACGTCCTGACTTTC. It is translated as CASSQKQGPPGANVLTF.